The source of this T cell receptor beta chain is a study of cytomegalovirus exposure and HLA in healthy donors. Study results and caveats: Several of the most significant clusters were apparently associated with common viral pathogens in a later analysis. Presence/absence results assume similar sequencing depth per donor, which may not hold. Being productive about 87% or about 30% of the time was typical of most TCR beta V segments in an earlier analysis.

A few counts support this clone. Its antigen is unknown. This CDR3 has 16 residues. The germline gives CDR1 SEHNR, CDR2 FQNEAQ (reference sequence). J was trimmed by 6 bases and V by 5 bases; bases with no gene match: 6. Unrecorded immune exposures were likely, despite nominal health at sampling. Primers for the PCR totalled 60 Vbeta and 13 Jbeta. Here immunoSEQ multiplex PCR was the method, and the copy in TCRdb shows in-frame clones only, minus some. The repertoire includes around 150,000 clones, 70% to 80% of them detected once, and approximately 6% sits in the top ten. Source material: PBMCs. The J gene is TRBJ2-2, the V gene TRBV7-9; 13 nucleotides align to TRBD2. The TCR originated in a man aged 50-60 years in good health and CMV-seropositive. CDR3 amino acids: CASSPGTSGNAGELFF. The CDR3 nucleotides read TGTGCCAGCAGCCCTGGGACTAGCGGGAATGCCGGGGAGCTGTTTTTT.